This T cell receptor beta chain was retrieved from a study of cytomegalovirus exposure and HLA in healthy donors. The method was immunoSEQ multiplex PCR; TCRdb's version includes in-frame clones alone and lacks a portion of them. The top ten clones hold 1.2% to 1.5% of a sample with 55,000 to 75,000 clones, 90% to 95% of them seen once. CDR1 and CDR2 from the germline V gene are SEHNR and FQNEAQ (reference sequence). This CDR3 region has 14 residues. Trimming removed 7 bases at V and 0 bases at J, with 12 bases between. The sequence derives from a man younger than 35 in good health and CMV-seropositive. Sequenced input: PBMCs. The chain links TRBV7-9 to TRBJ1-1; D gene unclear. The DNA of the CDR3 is TGTGCCAGCACCCAGGCCCAGGTGAACACTGAAGCTTTCTTT. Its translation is CASTQAQVNTEAFF.